Shown below are 26 T cell receptor beta chains from a single sample sequenced in a study of cytomegalovirus exposure and HLA in healthy donors. The PCR made use of 60 Vbeta and 13 Jbeta primers. The repertoire was sequenced with immunoSEQ multiplex PCR; TCRdb's copy has only in-frame clones and lacks some. The sample holds more than 80,000 clones, around 60% seen once. Sequencing was done on a sample of PBMCs. The receptors shown here come from a human donor in good health.

The rearrangement links TRBV30 to TRBJ1-2, with 9 bases identical to TRBD1. CDR1 is GTSNPN, CDR2 SVGIG, per germline (reference sequence). V shed 0 bases, J shed 2 bases, and the junction held 1 base outside the gene matches. The CDR3 consists of 14 residues. As DNA, the CDR3 is TGTGCCTGGAGTGTAGGGACAGGGAACTATGGCTACACCTTC. This gives the protein CAWSVGTGNYGYTF.

The J gene is TRBJ2-7, the V gene TRBV5-6; perhaps TRBD2 as D (5 bases). This CDR3 is 15 amino acids long. CDR1 SGHDT and CDR2 YYEEEE come from the germline V gene. Trimming took 3 bases from V and 1 from J, leaving 14 bases between them. This chain's CDR3 is CASSSRFGVSYEQYF. CDR3 sequence (DNA): TGTGCCAGCAGCTCCCGGTTCGGGGTTTCCTACGAGCAGTACTTC.

This clone was counted once. An end of the junction does not agree with germline; a read error may underlie this. Other DNA sequences in the same sample also yield this CDR3. This chain joins TRBV6-1 and TRBJ1-4, with D perhaps matching TRBD1 (5 bases). This CDR3 contains 13 residues. CDR1 and CDR2 (germline): MNHNS, SASEGT. CDR3 sequence: CASSEAAREKLFF. The CDR3 nucleotides read TGTGCCAGCAGTGAAGCGGCCAGGGAAAAATTGTTTTTT.

V usage is TRBV5-1 and J usage is TRBJ2-2; D may be TRBD1 (6 bases). In germline, CDR1 is SGHRS, CDR2 YFSETQ. V was pared by 3 bases and J by 0 bases, with 15 bases between. This CDR3 contains 17 residues. CDR3 sequence reads: CASSWTDLIANTGELFF. The CDR3 region has the DNA TGCGCCAGCAGCTGGACAGACTTGATCGCGAACACCGGGGAGCTGTTTTTT.

V is TRBV6-5 and J is TRBJ2-5; 12 bases fit TRBD2. The V gene's germline CDR1 is MNHEY and CDR2 SVGAGI. This CDR3 has 14 amino acids. V lost 6 bases to trimming and J lost 3 bases; unmatched junction nucleotides: 2. In nucleotides, the CDR3 is TGTGCCAGCAGAAGACTAGCGGGGGAAGAGACCCAGTACTTC. It encodes CASRRLAGEETQYF.

The chain uses TRBV5-4 and TRBJ2-5; tentatively, D is TRBD2 (6 bases). Per germline, CDR1 SGHNT and CDR2 YYREEE (reference sequence). The CDR3 has 14 residues. The V end lost 4 bases, the J end lost 2 bases, and 12 bases lay between the germline ends. The CDR3 nucleotides read TGTGCCAGCAGCGTGCCGGGGGTGCAAGAGACCCAGTACTTC. Its translation is CASSVPGVQETQYF.

The table lists this clone with a count of one. The rearrangement joins TRBV6-5 to TRBJ2-3, with 8 bases identical to TRBD2. V was clipped by 2 bases and J by 3 bases; unmatched bases: 7. The CDR3 covers 16 residues. Germline assignment: CDR1 MNHEY and CDR2 SVGAGI. CDR3 in amino acids: CASSYGTSFSTDTQYF. CDR3 nucleotides: TGTGCCAGCAGTTACGGGACTAGTTTTAGTACAGATACGCAGTATTTT.

The rearrangement links TRBV7-2 to TRBJ1-4, with D unresolved. This CDR3 spans 12 amino acids. The germline V and J ends were trimmed by 3 bases and 6 bases, with 5 bases remaining between them. CDR1 and CDR2 from the germline V gene are SGHTA and FQGNSA. The CDR3 DNA reads as TGTGCCAGCAGCTTTAGCTATGAAAAACTGTTTTTT. It encodes CASSFSYEKLFF.

The chain has TRBV11-2 and TRBJ2-3; 12 bases fit TRBD2. The CDR3 contains 16 residues. The V gene end was trimmed by 6 bases and the J gene end by 3 bases; junction bases not matched to a gene: 7. The germline V gene has CDR1 SGHAT and CDR2 FQNNGV. Written as DNA, the CDR3 is TGTGCCAGCAGGGGATCTAGCGGGGGGGTTACAGATACGCAGTATTTT. Residues: CASRGSSGGVTDTQYF.

This clone was found once. The chain carries TRBV5-5 and TRBJ1-5; possibly TRBD1 for D (6 bases). This CDR3 contains 13 residues. With 3 bases removed from V and 5 bases from J, the gap between germline ends came to 9 bases. Germline CDR1 SGHKS, CDR2 YYEKEE (reference sequence). In DNA, the CDR3 is TGTGCCAGCAGCTGGGCAGGGGATCAGCCCCAGCATTTT. Translated, it gives CASSWAGDQPQHF.

This chain joins TRBV27 and TRBJ2-7, with a weak D call TRBD2 (5 bases). From germline, CDR1 is MNHEY and CDR2 SMNVEV (reference sequence). The CDR3 has 13 residues. The ends were cut back, 5 bases at V and 2 bases at J, with 10 bases in the middle. The chain's CDR3 is CASSPGIAYEQYF. The CDR3 DNA reads TGTGCCAGCAGTCCCGGGATAGCCTACGAGCAGTACTTC.

This clone was found a few times. The gene calls are TRBV6-5 and TRBJ2-5; D is undetermined. This CDR3 has 14 residues. The germline V gene encodes CDR1 MNHEY and CDR2 SVGAGI. Trimming shortened V by 0 bases and J by 0 bases, and 5 bases separated the two germline ends. The CDR3 protein is CASSYSSHQETQYF. CDR3 nucleotides: TGTGCCAGCAGTTACTCGAGTCACCAAGAGACCCAGTACTTC.

The chain carries TRBV5-1 and TRBJ1-1; TRBD1 matches at 9 bases. The CDR3 runs to 14 residues. Per germline, CDR1 SGHRS and CDR2 YFSETQ. Trimming cost V 3 bases and J 10 bases; bases outside gene matches: 10. CDR3 residues: CASSSTGGLRLAFF. For the CDR3, the DNA is TGCGCCAGCAGCTCGACAGGGGGGCTTCGGCTAGCTTTCTTT.

This clone occurred a few times. The CDR3 DNA follows: TGTGCCAGCAGCTTATTTCGAGAGGATGAGCAGTTCTTC. Translating gives CASSLFREDEQFF. This rearrangement joins TRBV7-9 to TRBJ2-1; no firm D call. V gave up 2 bases and J gave up 8 bases, with 10 bases separating them. Germline V gives CDR1 SEHNR, CDR2 FQNEAQ (reference sequence). The CDR3 extends over 13 amino acids.

The V and J genes are TRBV5-1 and TRBJ2-1; D uncertain. The CDR3 consists of 16 residues. Between the trimmed V and J ends, which lost 4 bases and 4 bases, there was a span of 18 bases. Germline CDR1 and CDR2: SGHRS and YFSETQ. This chain's CDR3 is CASSLGGVIIYNEQFF. CDR3 in DNA: TGCGCCAGCAGCCTGGGCGGAGTAATAATTTACAATGAGCAGTTCTTC.

The chain carries TRBV11-2 and TRBJ2-5, with TRBD1 matching over 9 bases. The CDR3 spans 17 residues. The trim removed 1 base at V and 5 bases at J, leaving 11 bases unmatched. The germline CDR1 and CDR2 sequences are SGHAT and FQNNGV. CDR3 in amino acids: CASSLVITGGVRETQYF. The CDR3 DNA is TGTGCCAGCAGCTTAGTGATTACAGGGGGCGTTCGGGAGACCCAGTACTTC.

This chain joins TRBV9 and TRBJ2-3, with D perhaps matching TRBD2 (6 bases). Between the trimmed V and J ends, which lost 0 bases and 2 bases, there was a span of 10 bases. The V gene's germline CDR1 is SGDLS and CDR2 YYNGEE. The CDR3 covers 15 residues. For the CDR3, the DNA is TGTGCCAGCAGCGTAGAATGGACTAACACAGATACGCAGTATTTT. It specifies CASSVEWTNTDTQYF. Using reference TRBV9 and TRBJ2-3 for the parts outside the CDR3, the full variable domain is DSGVTQTPKHLITATGQRVTLRCSPRSGDLSVYWYQQSLDQGLQFLIQYYNGEERAKGNILERFSAQQFPDLHSELNLSSLELGDSALYFCASSVEWTNTDTQYFGPGTRLTVL.

The chain employs TRBV2 and TRBJ1-2, with 8 bases lining up with TRBD1. Germline V CDR1 and CDR2: SNHLY, FYNNEI. This CDR3 comprises 14 residues. V gave up 3 bases and J gave up 7 bases; unmatched junction bases: 7. The CDR3 sequence: CASSDSGQAAGYTF. DNA for the CDR3: TGTGCCAGCAGTGATTCGGGACAGGCTGCTGGCTACACCTTC. Full variable domain (rest looked up from reference TRBV2 and TRBJ1-2): EPEVTQTPSHQVTQMGQEVILRCVPISNHLYFYWYRQILGQKVEFLVSFYNNEISEKSEIFDDQFSVERPDGSNFTLKIRSTKLEDSAMYFCASSDSGQAAGYTFGSGTRLTVV.

This chain uses TRBV9 with TRBJ2-1, with TRBD2 as a possible D gene (6 bases). Trimming removed 4 bases from V and 5 bases from J, with 13 bases in between. The CDR3 consists of 14 residues. CDR1 is SGDLS, CDR2 YYNGEE, per germline. The CDR3 sequence is CASSSGLSNNEQFF. The CDR3 bases are TGTGCCAGCAGCTCGGGACTGAGTAACAATGAGCAGTTCTTC.

This chain uses TRBV5-6 with TRBJ1-2; D is perhaps TRBD1 (6 bases). From germline, CDR1 is SGHDT and CDR2 YYEEEE. The CDR3 contains 14 residues. Between the trimmed V and J ends, which lost 3 bases and 4 bases, there was a span of 13 bases. The CDR3 sequence: CASSYYDRSYGYTF. Written as DNA, the CDR3 is TGTGCCAGCAGCTATTACGACAGGAGCTATGGCTACACCTTC.

The gene calls are TRBV11-3 and TRBJ1-1, with D tentatively TRBD1 (6 bases). The CDR3 consists of 14 residues. Germline V gives CDR1 SGHNT, CDR2 YENEEA. V was cut by 3 bases and J by 0 bases, with 8 bases left in between. The CDR3 coding sequence is TGTGCCAGCAGCTTTACAGGGCTGAACACTGAAGCTTTCTTT. This sequence encodes CASSFTGLNTEAFF.

The chain employs TRBV7-2 and TRBJ2-5; possible D gene TRBD1, 6 bases. Germline V lookup: CDR1 SGHTA, CDR2 FQGNSA. This CDR3 contains 14 residues. The V end was cut by 1 base, the J end by 5 bases, with 11 bases between. The CDR3 DNA reads as TGTGCCAGCAGCTTAGAACCTAGGGGGGAGACCCAGTACTTC. Protein: CASSLEPRGETQYF. Full variable domain (missing parts from reference TRBV7-2 and TRBJ2-5): GAGVSQSPSNKVTEKGKDVELRCDPISGHTALYWYRQSLGQGLEFLIYFQGNSAPDKSGLPSDRFSAERTGGSVSTLTIQRTQQEDSAVYLCASSLEPRGETQYFGPGTRLLVL.

Here the CDR3 DNA reads TGTGCCACTTCGACAGGGGGCTACGAGCAGTACTTC. As protein: CATSTGGYEQYF. This rearrangement joins TRBV10-3 to TRBJ2-7; TRBD1 aligns across 9 bases. Per germline, CDR1 ENHRY and CDR2 SYGVKD. J lost 3 bases, V lost 10 bases, and 4 bases had no gene match. There are 12 residues in the CDR3.

The J gene is TRBJ2-3, the V gene TRBV9; 14 bases agree with TRBD2. This CDR3 is 15 amino acids long. With 3 bases clipped from V and 5 bases from J, the junction kept 2 bases outside the gene matches. The germline CDR1 and CDR2 sequences are SGDLS and YYNGEE. CDR3 DNA sequence: TGTGCCAGCAGCGGGGGGACTAGCGGGGGAGATACGCAGTATTTT. Translated: CASSGGTSGGDTQYF.

This clone occurred a few times. The chain joins TRBV7-9 to TRBJ1-1; possible D gene TRBD1, 5 bases. The CDR3 has 14 amino acids. Trimming took off 2 bases at V and 3 bases at J, with 10 bases between the two ends. In germline, CDR1 is SEHNR, CDR2 FQNEAQ (reference sequence). The CDR3 DNA sequence: TGTGCCAGCAGCTTACGTCAGGGCGACACTGAAGCTTTCTTT. This encodes CASSLRQGDTEAFF.

In the case of this clone: Without the conserved terminal phenylalanine or tryptophan, this CDR3 likely stems from a read error. The J gene is TRBJ1-2, the V gene TRBV5-1; 8 bases fit TRBD1. Losses at the gene ends were 4 bases for V and 4 bases for J; bases not matched to a gene: 6. In germline, CDR1 is SGHRS, CDR2 YFSETQ. The CDR3 loop spans 14 amino acids. CDR3 DNA: TGCGCCAGCAGCCTGGACAGGGTATCCTATGGCTACACCCTC. Its protein is CASSLDRVSYGYTL.